The clone carrying this T cell receptor (beta chain) was recorded many times. This record comes from a study of blood T cell repertoires in COVID-19. Study information: There were acute and convalescent COVID-19 samples, and they came from the United States, Italy and Spain. The cDNA or gDNA used as material had been derived from T cells, B-cell-depleted T cells, or PBMCs.

Clones were sequenced by immunoSEQ multiplex PCR, and TCRdb holds only the in-frame ones, with some missing. The data show 60,000 to 85,000 clones, nearly 80% seen once. The CDR3 spans 16 residues. Trimming shortened V by 1 base and J by 0 bases, and 13 bases separated the two germline ends. CDR1 is SGDLS, CDR2 YYNGEE, per germline. The TCR comes from a woman aged 60 to 75 with acute or convalescent COVID-19. The chain carries TRBV9 and TRBJ1-2; no firm D call. Sequenced sample: peripheral blood. The CDR3 is CASSVQAGLANYGYTF. For the CDR3, the DNA is TGTGCCAGCAGCGTACAGGCCGGCCTCGCTAACTATGGCTACACCTTC.